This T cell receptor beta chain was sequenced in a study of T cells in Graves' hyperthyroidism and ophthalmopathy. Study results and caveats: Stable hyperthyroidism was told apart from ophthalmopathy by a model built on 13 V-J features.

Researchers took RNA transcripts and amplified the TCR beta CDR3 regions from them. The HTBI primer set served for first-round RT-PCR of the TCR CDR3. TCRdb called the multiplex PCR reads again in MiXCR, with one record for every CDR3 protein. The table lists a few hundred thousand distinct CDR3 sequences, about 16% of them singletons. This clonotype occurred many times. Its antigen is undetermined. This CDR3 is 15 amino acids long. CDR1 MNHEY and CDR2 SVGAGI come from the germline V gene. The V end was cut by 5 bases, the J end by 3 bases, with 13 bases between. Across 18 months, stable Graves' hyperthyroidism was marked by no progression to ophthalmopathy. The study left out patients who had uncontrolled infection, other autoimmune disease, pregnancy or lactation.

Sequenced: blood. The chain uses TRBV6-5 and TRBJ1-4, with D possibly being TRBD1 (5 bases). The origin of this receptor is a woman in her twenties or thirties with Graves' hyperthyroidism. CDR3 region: CASSHRGLPNEKLFF. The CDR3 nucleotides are TGTGCCAGCAGTCACCGGGGGTTACCTAATGAAAAACTGTTTTTT.